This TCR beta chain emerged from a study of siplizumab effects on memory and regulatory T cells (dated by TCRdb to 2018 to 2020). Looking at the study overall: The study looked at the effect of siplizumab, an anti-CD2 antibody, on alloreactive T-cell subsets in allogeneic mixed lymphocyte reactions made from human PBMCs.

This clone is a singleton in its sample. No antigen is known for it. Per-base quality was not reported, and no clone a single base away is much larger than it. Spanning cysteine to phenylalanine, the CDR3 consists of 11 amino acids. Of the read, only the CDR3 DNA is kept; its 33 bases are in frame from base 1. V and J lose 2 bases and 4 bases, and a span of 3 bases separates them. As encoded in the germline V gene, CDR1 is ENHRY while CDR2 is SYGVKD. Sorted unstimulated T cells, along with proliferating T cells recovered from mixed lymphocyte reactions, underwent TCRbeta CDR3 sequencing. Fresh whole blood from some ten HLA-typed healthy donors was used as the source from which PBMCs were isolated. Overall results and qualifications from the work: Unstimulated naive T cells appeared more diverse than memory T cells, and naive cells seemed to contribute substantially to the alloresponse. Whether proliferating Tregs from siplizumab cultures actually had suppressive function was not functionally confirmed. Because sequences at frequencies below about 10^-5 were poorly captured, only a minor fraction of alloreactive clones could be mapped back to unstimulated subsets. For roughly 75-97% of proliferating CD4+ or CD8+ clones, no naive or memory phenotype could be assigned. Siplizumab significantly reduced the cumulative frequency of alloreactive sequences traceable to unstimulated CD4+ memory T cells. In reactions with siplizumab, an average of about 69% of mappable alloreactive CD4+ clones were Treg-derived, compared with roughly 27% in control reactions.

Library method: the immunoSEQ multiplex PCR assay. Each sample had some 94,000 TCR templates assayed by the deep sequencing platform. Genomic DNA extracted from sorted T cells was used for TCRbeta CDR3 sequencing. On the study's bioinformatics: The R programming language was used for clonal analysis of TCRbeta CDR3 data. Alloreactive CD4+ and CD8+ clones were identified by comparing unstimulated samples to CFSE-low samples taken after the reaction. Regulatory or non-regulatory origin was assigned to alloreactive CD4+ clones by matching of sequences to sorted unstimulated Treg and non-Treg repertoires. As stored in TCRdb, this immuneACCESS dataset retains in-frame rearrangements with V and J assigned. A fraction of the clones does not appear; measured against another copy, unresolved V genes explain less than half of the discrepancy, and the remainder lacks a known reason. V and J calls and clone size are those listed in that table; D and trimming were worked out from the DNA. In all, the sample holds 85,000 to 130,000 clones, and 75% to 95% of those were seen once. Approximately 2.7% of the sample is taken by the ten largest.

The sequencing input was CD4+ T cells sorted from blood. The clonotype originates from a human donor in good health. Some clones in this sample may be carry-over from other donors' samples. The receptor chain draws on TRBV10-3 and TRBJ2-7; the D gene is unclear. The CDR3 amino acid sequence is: CAISEGYEQYF. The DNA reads TGTGCCATCAGTGAGGGATACGAGCAGTACTTC.